These T cell receptor beta chains were read from a single sample in a study of T-cell reconstitution after alpha-beta-depleted transplantation in children. TCRdb ran MiXCR on the PCR reads and lists one entry per CDR3 protein. The data hold hundreds of thousands of distinct CDR3 sequences, with 9.5% to 13% observed a single time. The sample consisted of PBMCs, taken before TCRalphabeta/CD19-depleted stem cell transplant. The receptors were sampled from a child in the first two years of life with acute myeloid leukemia, due to receive a stem cell transplant. The conserved cysteine and the conserved F or W are not part of the CDR3 here. Part of the rows lack a size; the others show once, few, many or a class for expanded clones.

TRBV10-3 many AIMEAGADTQY
TRBV20-1 many SARDWRDTGELF
TRBV28 many ASSWDRVWGEKLF
TRBV20-1 many SASDYRAEQY
TRBV9 many ASSVGTSANTGELF
TRBV7-2 many ASSLVRGPPWETQY
TRBV20-1 many SARTPETQY
TRBV20-1 NA SAKHTGVDTEAF
TRBV12-3/TRBV12-4 many ASSLSPGVYGYT
TRBV27 many ASSLYPGDVKLDTEAF
TRBV25-1 many ASSEAGGTRDEQY
TRBV5-1 many ASSLTGGAGEQY
TRBV30 many AWSVARTGPYGYT
TRBV28 NA ASSLGHTAELF
TRBV29-1 few SVPLASGANVLT
TRBV5-1 many ASATAGEGSPLH
TRBV5-1 many ASSVGTPGWHTEAF
TRBV14 many ASNGRLAGDNEQF
TRBV5-6 many ASSFYPVGNYGYT
TRBV14 many ASSFLGRGITWEQY
TRBV20-1 many SARDGLAQETQY
TRBV5-1 many ASSPGQTDTQY
TRBV6-1 many ASSRSGGGSYEQY
TRBV12-3/TRBV12-4 many ASSSVAGKTYNEQF
TRBV5-1 many ASSSAGLIYNEQF
TRBV6-2/TRBV6-3 NA ASSYSAGKWPGNTIY
TRBV4-3 few ASSQDRASGSYEQY
TRBV20-1 many SAEPEGGYEQY
TRBV5-1 many ASSLAVAGVDEQF
TRBV12-3/TRBV12-4 few ASSTGTGLPNTEAF
TRBV5-1 many ASSPIGSSGGMSYNEQF
TRBV7-2 many ASSLVGGRPYEQY